This T cell receptor beta chain was obtained from a study of identical twins. Via MiXCR, TCRdb re-called the 5' RACE reads, giving one row per CDR3 protein. The sample includes just over 500,000 distinct CDR3 sequences, 20% to 25% of them seen just once. V lost 2 bases and J 6 bases, leaving 13 bases between the germline ends. This CDR3 has 14 residues. Germline V CDR1 and CDR2: SGDLS, YYNGEE. This clonotype was recorded only once. The antigen is not known. The study's findings and limits: Out-of-frame alpha sequences shared by twins showed excess low generation probability.

The sample was also linked to a second study, of T cells expressing NK-cell markers.

Specimen: CD4+ T cells sorted from blood. The V and J genes are TRBV9 and TRBJ2-3, with D uncertain. The source is a young woman in good health. CDR3 nucleotide sequence: TGTGCCAGCAGCGTTAGGGTGGGTCCGGATACGCAGTATTTT. This codes for CASSVRVGPDTQYF. The variable domain in full, completed from reference TRBV9 and TRBJ2-3, reads DSGVTQTPKHLITATGQRVTLRCSPRSGDLSVYWYQQSLDQGLQFLIQYYNGEERAKGNILERFSAQQFPDLHSELNLSSLELGDSALYFCASSVRVGPDTQYFGPGTRLTVL.